This T cell receptor beta chain was found in a study of T cell changes during pregnancy in multiple sclerosis. The CDR3 runs 15 residues. Between the trimmed V and J ends, which lost 7 bases and 0 bases, there was a span of 12 bases. CDR1 ENHRY and CDR2 SYGVKD come from the germline V gene. The repertoire was sequenced with immunoSEQ multiplex PCR; TCRdb's copy has only in-frame clones and lacks some. In the table there are 35,000 to 50,000 clones, roughly 88% of which are singletons. The receptor was derived from a female donor with multiple sclerosis, enrolled in a pregnancy study. The sample comprised PBMCs (not recorded whether the cells were cultured). The V and J genes are TRBV10-3 and TRBJ2-2, with D uncertain. DNA for the CDR3: TGTGCCATCACGGAAGGGCAGTCGAACACCGGGGAGCTGTTTTTT. Its protein is CAITEGQSNTGELFF.